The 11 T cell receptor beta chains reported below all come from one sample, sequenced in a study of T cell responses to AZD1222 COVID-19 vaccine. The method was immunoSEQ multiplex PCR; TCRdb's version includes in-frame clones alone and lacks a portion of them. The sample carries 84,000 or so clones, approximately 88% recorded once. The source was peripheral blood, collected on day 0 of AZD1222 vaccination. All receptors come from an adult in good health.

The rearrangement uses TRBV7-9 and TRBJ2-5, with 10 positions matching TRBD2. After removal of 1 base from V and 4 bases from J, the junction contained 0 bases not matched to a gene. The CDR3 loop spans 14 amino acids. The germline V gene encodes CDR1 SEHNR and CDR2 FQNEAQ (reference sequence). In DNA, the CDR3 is TGTGCCAGCAGCTTAGGACTAGCGGGAGAGACCCAGTACTTC. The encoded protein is CASSLGLAGETQYF.

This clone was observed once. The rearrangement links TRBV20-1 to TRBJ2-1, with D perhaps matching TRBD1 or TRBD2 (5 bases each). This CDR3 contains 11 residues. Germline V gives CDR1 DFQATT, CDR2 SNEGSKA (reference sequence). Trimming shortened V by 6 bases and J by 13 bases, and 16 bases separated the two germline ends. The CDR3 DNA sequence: TGCAGTGCCCTATTCGGGGACGGACAGTTCTTC. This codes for CSALFGDGQFF.

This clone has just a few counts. The CDR3 nucleotides read TGTGCCAGCAGCGCCGGGCTAGCCGTGAATTCACCCCTCCACTTT. Translation gives CASSAGLAVNSPLHF. The rearrangement joins TRBV5-4 to TRBJ1-6; no definite D call. The CDR3 length is 15 residues. The V end lost 4 bases, the J end lost 7 bases, and 15 bases lay between the germline ends. Germline CDR1 and CDR2: SGHNT and YYREEE (reference sequence).

CDR3 in DNA: TGTGCCAGTAGTATTATGACAGGGGGCTCGAACTATGGCTACACCTTC. It encodes CASSIMTGGSNYGYTF. This rearrangement joins TRBV19 to TRBJ1-2; 10 nucleotides line up with TRBD1. Germline loops: CDR1 LNHDA, CDR2 SQIVND (reference sequence). The CDR3 covers 16 residues. The V and J ends lost 3 bases and 2 bases, in that order; junction bases with no gene match: 6. The complete variable domain, with remaining parts taken from reference TRBV19 and TRBJ1-2, reads DGGITQSPKYLFRKEGQNVTLSCEQNLNHDAMYWYRQDPGQGLRLIYYSQIVNDFQKGDIAEGYSVSREKKESFPLTVTSAQKNPTAFYLCASSIMTGGSNYGYTFGSGTRLTVV.

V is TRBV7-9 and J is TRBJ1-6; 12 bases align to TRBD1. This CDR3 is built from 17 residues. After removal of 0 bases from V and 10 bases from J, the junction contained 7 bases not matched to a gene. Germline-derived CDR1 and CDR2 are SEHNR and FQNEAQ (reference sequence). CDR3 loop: CASSLAGTGGAGSPLHF. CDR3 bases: TGTGCCAGCAGCTTAGCTGGGACAGGGGGCGCGGGATCACCCCTCCACTTT.

The CDR3 region has the DNA TGTGCCAGCAGCCCGTGGACAGGCGAGAACACTGAAGCTTTCTTT. Translation gives CASSPWTGENTEAFF. The J gene is TRBJ1-1, the V gene TRBV7-2, with 7 positions matching TRBD1. Trimming took 5 bases from V and 1 from J; bases not matched to a gene: 7. Germline lookup yields CDR1 SGHTA and CDR2 FQGNSA. The CDR3 length is 15 residues.

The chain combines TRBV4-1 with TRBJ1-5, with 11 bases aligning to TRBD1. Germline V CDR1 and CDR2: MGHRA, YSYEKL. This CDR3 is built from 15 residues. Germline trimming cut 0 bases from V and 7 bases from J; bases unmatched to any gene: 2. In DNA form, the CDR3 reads TGCGCCAGCAGCCAAGACTGGACAGGGGGCCAGCCCCAGCATTTT. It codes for CASSQDWTGGQPQHF.

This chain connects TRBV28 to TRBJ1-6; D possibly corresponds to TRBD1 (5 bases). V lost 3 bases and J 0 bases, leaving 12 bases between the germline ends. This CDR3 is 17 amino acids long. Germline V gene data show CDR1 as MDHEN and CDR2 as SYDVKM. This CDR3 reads CASSLGRLSSYNSPLHF. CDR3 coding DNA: TGTGCCAGCAGTTTGGGACGGTTGAGCTCCTATAATTCACCCCTCCACTTT.

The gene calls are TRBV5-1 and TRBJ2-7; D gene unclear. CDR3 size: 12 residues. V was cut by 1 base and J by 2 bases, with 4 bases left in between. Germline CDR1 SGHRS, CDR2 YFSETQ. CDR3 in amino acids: CASSLNTYEQYF. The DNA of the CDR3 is TGCGCCAGCAGCTTGAATACCTACGAGCAGTACTTC.

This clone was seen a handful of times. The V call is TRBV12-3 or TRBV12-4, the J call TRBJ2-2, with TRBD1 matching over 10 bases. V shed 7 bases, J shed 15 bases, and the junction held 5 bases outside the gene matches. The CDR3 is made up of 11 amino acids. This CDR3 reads CASTDRGQLFF. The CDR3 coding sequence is TGTGCCAGCACCGACAGGGGGCAGTTGTTTTTT.

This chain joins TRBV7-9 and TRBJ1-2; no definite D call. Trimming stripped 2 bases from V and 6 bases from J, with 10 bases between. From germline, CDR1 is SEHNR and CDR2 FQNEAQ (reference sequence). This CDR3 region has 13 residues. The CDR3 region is CASSLIHRDGYTF. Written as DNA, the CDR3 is TGTGCCAGCAGCTTAATTCATCGGGATGGCTACACCTTC.